This T cell receptor (beta chain) was captured by sequencing in a study of T cells in Graves' hyperthyroidism and ophthalmopathy. Overall study context: Blood was drawn when the patient was first diagnosed and still untreated. Findings of the study overall: Most clonotypes expanded in thyroid above 0.001 were likewise present in blood.

Diagnoses rested on clinical symptoms, serum thyroxine and TRAb, thyroid ultrasound and orbital computed tomography. Comments on this clonotype: Antigen: not known.

Researchers amplified the TCR beta CDR3 regions from RNA transcripts. TCR CDR3 regions were first amplified by RT-PCR with HTBI primers. A single record per CDR3 protein comes from TCRdb applying MiXCR to the multiplex PCR reads. The sample lists under 700,000 distinct CDR3 sequences, around 17% occurring once. Germline CDR1 SGHTA, CDR2 FQGNSA. Trimming cost V 5 bases and J 12 bases, with 22 bases left between them. The CDR3 runs 14 residues. Sequences were obtained from blood. The V call is TRBV7-2, the J call TRBJ1-2; possible D gene TRBD1, 5 bases. This TCR was sampled from a woman in her late teens or twenties with Graves' hyperthyroidism. The CDR3: CASSRPGLVMWDTF. The CDR3 DNA sequence: TGTGCCAGCAGCCGACCAGGGTTGGTGATGTGGGACACCTTC.